The sequence of this T cell receptor (beta chain) was determined in a study of blood T cell repertoires in COVID-19. Germline V gene data show CDR1 as MNHEY and CDR2 as SVGEGT. V was clipped by 2 bases and J by 1 base, with 5 bases between them. The CDR3 loop spans 14 amino acids. Only in-frame clones appear in the TCRdb table, and some are missing; sequencing was by immunoSEQ multiplex PCR. The top ten hold roughly 3.1% of the sample, which has about 26,000 clones, approximately 90% seen once. Details on this clone: Other DNA sequences of this sample code for an identical CDR3.

The gene calls are TRBV6-2 or TRBV6-3 and TRBJ2-2; D is ambiguous. The receptor was isolated from a human donor in a cohort sampled during active COVID-19. The sample comprised peripheral blood. As DNA, the CDR3 is TGTGCCAGCAGTTACGGCAGGAACACCGGGGAGCTGTTTTTT. As protein: CASSYGRNTGELFF.